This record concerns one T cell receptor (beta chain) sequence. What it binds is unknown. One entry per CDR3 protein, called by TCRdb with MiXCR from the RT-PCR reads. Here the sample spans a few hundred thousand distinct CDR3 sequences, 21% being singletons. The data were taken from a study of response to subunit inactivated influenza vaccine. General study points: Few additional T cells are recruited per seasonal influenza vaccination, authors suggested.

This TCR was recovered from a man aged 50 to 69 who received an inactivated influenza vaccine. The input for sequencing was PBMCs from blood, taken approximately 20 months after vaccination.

The CDR3, as DNA: TGCGCCAGCAGCCAGGAGGTACCACTAGCGGGAGTTGACGATGAGCAGTTCTTC. Translating it yields CASSQEVPLAGVDDEQFF. The V gene is TRBV4-3, the J gene TRBJ2-1; 11 nucleotides align to TRBD2. The V and J ends lost 3 bases and 8 bases, in that order; junction bases with no gene match: 15. The CDR3 covers 18 residues. Per germline, CDR1 LGHNA and CDR2 YSLEER.